This T cell receptor (beta chain) comes out of a study of radiotherapy plus CTLA-4 blockade in lung cancer. Study-level findings and limits: In blood, TCR clones derived from the tumor expanded after radiotherapy plus ipilimumab.

Here immunoSEQ multiplex PCR was the method, and the copy in TCRdb shows in-frame clones only, minus some. The data contain over 70,000 clones, around 86% of them seen just once; the ten biggest clones take up about 2%. Notes on this clone: Its antigen is as yet unknown.

Focal radiation plus CTLA-4 blockade with ipilimumab was administered to patients who had chemo-refractory metastatic non-small-cell lung cancer. Trimming pared 6 bases from V and 2 bases from J, leaving 16 bases between. CDR3 size: 15 residues. Germline V CDR1 and CDR2: MDHEN, SYDVKM. The sample here was peripheral blood, taken from a patient treated with radiotherapy plus ipilimumab. This TCR was sampled from a human donor with non-small cell lung cancer who had a partial response to radiotherapy plus ipilimumab. V gene TRBV28 combines with J gene TRBJ2-5; perhaps TRBD1 as D (6 bases). The CDR3 coding sequence is TGTGCCAGCAGCGGGACATTATTCACTCAAGAGACCCAGTACTTC. Amino acid sequence: CASSGTLFTQETQYF.